The entry that follows covers one T cell receptor beta chain sequence. The sample is drawn from a study of blood T cell repertoires in COVID-19. About the study: The United States, Italy and Spain provided the acute and convalescent COVID-19 samples.

V dropped 2 bases and J dropped 5; count of bases not matched to a gene: 8. Per germline, CDR1 GTSNPN and CDR2 SVGIG (reference sequence). The CDR3 runs 15 residues. Measured with immunoSEQ multiplex PCR; TCRdb has only the in-frame clones, and not every one. The sample records under 200,000 clones, approximately 86% being singletons. What was sequenced was PBMCs or T cells enriched from blood (not recorded which). The genes are TRBV30 and TRBJ2-2; 7 nucleotides match TRBD1. The source is a man between 60 and 70 years old who had recovered from COVID-19. The CDR3 loop is CAWSMTGLKTGELFF. As DNA, the CDR3 is TGTGCCTGGAGTATGACAGGGCTAAAGACCGGGGAGCTGTTTTTT.